The rows below give T cell receptor beta chains drawn from one sample of a study of technical replicates of blood from a handful of donors. The data were produced by immunoSEQ multiplex PCR, yet TCRdb's version contains in-frame clones alone and is incomplete. The data contain 78,000 or so clones, around nine tenths of them singletons. Sequencing was done on a sample of T cells isolated from PBMCs. These receptors originate from a human donor in good health. Both conserved end residues are part of each CDR3. The D gene is left open where the match is weak. Only some rows state a clone size, as once, few, many or a class for expanded clones.

d_call: TRBD2
v_call: TRBV6-5
j_call: TRBJ2-7
clone_size: .
cdr3_aa: CASSLGLAVYYEQYF
cdr3_nt: TGTGCCAGCAGTTTGGGACTAGCGGTTTACTACGAGCAGTACTTC

d_call: TRBD2
v_call: TRBV2
j_call: TRBJ2-2
clone_size: once
cdr3_aa: CATHPPGGTGELFF
cdr3_nt: TGTGCCACCCATCCCCCCGGGGGGACCGGGGAGCTGTTTTTT

d_call: .
v_call: TRBV7-6
j_call: TRBJ2-7
clone_size: .
cdr3_aa: CASSLKATGQTITYEQYF
cdr3_nt: TGTGCCAGCAGCTTAAAGGCGACAGGCCAGACAATCACCTACGAGCAGTACTTC

d_call: TRBD1
v_call: TRBV11-2
j_call: TRBJ1-5
clone_size: few
cdr3_aa: CASSFGTGKNQPQHF
cdr3_nt: TGTGCCAGCAGCTTCGGGACAGGGAAGAATCAGCCCCAGCATTTT

d_call: .
v_call: TRBV2
j_call: TRBJ2-7
clone_size: .
cdr3_aa: CASSVGGTPVVYEQYF
cdr3_nt: TGTGCCAGCAGTGTAGGAGGAACACCGGTAGTTTACGAGCAGTACTTC

d_call: TRBD1
v_call: TRBV30
j_call: TRBJ1-1
clone_size: .
cdr3_aa: CAWRQGANTEAFF
cdr3_nt: TGTGCCTGGAGACAGGGGGCCAACACTGAAGCTTTCTTT

d_call: .
v_call: TRBV30
j_call: TRBJ1-2
clone_size: .
cdr3_aa: CAWSVLGPYGYTF
cdr3_nt: TGTGCCTGGAGTGTACTAGGGCCATATGGCTACACCTTC

d_call: TRBD2
v_call: TRBV2
j_call: TRBJ2-7
clone_size: .
cdr3_aa: CASSDSGISEQYF
cdr3_nt: TGTGCCAGCAGTGACAGCGGGATTTCCGAGCAGTACTTC

d_call: TRBD1
v_call: TRBV28
j_call: TRBJ2-4
clone_size: .
cdr3_aa: CASKETGALGIQYF
cdr3_nt: TGTGCCAGCAAAGAAACAGGGGCCCTGGGCATTCAGTACTTC

d_call: .
v_call: TRBV27
j_call: TRBJ1-5
clone_size: .
cdr3_aa: CASSLARGSNQPQHF
cdr3_nt: TGTGCCAGCAGTTTGGCAAGGGGAAGCAATCAGCCCCAGCATTTT

d_call: TRBD1
v_call: TRBV6-5
j_call: TRBJ1-5
clone_size: once
cdr3_aa: CASSPGQGSNQPQHF
cdr3_nt: TGTGCCAGCAGTCCTGGACAGGGTAGCAATCAGCCCCAGCATTTT